This T cell receptor (beta chain) was sequenced for a study of blood T cell repertoires in COVID-19 (dated by TCRdb to the early 2020s). For context, the study as a whole: Samples covering the acute and convalescent phases of COVID-19 were provided by collaborators in the United States, Italy and Spain. The material from the prospective study consisted of cDNA or gDNA derived from T cells, B-cell-depleted T cells, or PBMCs. A de-identified subject ID, COVID-19 status, age in years and sex were almost always included in the sample metadata. Subjects who had been exposed to COVID-19, were actively infected with it, or had recovered from it provided the deeply sampled blood TCRbeta repertoires that made up the dataset. HLA class I and class II types, where available, came from metadata supplied by the sample provider rather than from assay-based typing. The samples were drawn from two sources: the first 160 participants of the ongoing ImmuneRACE study, and fewer than 1,500 subjects contributed by 6 global collaborators. A freely available public database, intended as a resource for researchers studying the immune response to SARS-CoV-2, is where the repertoires were released. Broader findings and caveats from the paper: The amount of clinical and demographic metadata varied by source and participant and was provided uncurated.

Collaborating institutions collected whole blood in K2EDTA tubes following their own protocols. For TCRbeta analysis, collaborators shipped samples in one of three forms: frozen whole blood, isolated PBMCs, or DNA extracted from either of those sample types. This clone was seen a single time. Its antigen specificity is not known. No base quality values were provided; no much bigger clone lies one nucleotide off. Cut back by 4 bases and 7 bases, the V and J ends lie 17 bases apart. CDR1 is given as LGHDT and CDR2 as YNNKEL, both from the germline V gene (reference sequence). Inclusive of the bounding cysteine and phenylalanine, the CDR3 is 16 residues long. CDR3 DNA is the only sequence kept; it has 48 bases, read in frame from the first base. TCRbeta CDR3 regions were amplified from genomic DNA using the immunoSEQ Assay, a bias-controlled multiplex PCR. Under the source paper's analysis protocol: Within the assay, amplification of reference gene primers was used to estimate how many nucleated cells each sample contained. Sequence reads were collapsed and filtered to measure the absolute abundance of every unique TCRbeta CDR3 rearrangement. Productive Simpson clonality was computed per sample as the square root of Simpson's diversity index over productive rearrangements. As stored in TCRdb, this immuneACCESS dataset retains in-frame rearrangements with V and J assigned. A fraction of the clones does not appear; measured against another copy, unresolved V genes explain less than half of the discrepancy, and the remainder lacks a known reason. V and J calls and clone size are those listed in that table; D and trimming were worked out from the DNA. The sample profile shows about 130,000 clones; around 88% of them were found once. The ten largest clonotypes hold under 13% of the sample.

The sample was peripheral blood. The rearrangement joined TRBV3-1 (or the pseudogene TRBV3-2) to TRBJ1-6; no confident D gene assignment can be made. The receptor comes from a man aged 50 to 59 with acute or convalescent COVID-19. The nucleotide sequence reads as follows: TGTGCCAGCAGCCTCCGCGGCGGTACGGGAAATTCACCCCTCCACTTT. This gives the protein CASSLRGGTGNSPLHF.